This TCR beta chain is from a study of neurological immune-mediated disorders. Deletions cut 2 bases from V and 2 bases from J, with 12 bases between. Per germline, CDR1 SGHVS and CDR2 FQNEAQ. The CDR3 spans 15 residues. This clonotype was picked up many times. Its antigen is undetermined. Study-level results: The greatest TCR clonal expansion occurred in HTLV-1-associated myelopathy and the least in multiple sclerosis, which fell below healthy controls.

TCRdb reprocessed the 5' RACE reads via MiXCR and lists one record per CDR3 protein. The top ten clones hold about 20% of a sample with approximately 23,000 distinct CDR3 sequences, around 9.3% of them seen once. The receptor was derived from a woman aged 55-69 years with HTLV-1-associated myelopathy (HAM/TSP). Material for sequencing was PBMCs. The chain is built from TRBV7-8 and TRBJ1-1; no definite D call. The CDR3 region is CASSLYVGSNTEAFF. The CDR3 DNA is TGTGCCAGCAGCTTATACGTCGGGTCCAACACTGAAGCTTTCTTT.